This T cell receptor (beta chain) stems from a study of T cells expressing NK-cell markers. General study results and limits: HCMV specificity of the expanded NKG2C+ T cell clones was not established. Topping the CD3+CD56-NKG2C+ fraction as well were these clonotypes, in a handful of donors.

TCR beta cDNA was made by 5'RACE template switching with UMIs. TCRdb re-called the 5' RACE reads, yielding one record per CDR3 amino acid sequence without DNA. This listing includes approximately 440,000 distinct CDR3 sequences. CDR1 LGHDT and CDR2 YNNKEL come from the germline V gene (reference sequence). This CDR3 spans 16 amino acids. As to this clonotype: What it recognizes is unknown.

The sequence derives from a woman aged 45-59 years in good health. This chain uses TRBV3-1 with TRBJ2-3; TCRdb's D call of TRBD2 is untestable without DNA. The sample was blood T cells: a sorted CD56 or NKG2C T cell subset, CD4+ or CD8+ T cells, or bulk PBMC T cells (not recorded which). CDR3 region: CASSPLAGLRGDTQYF.